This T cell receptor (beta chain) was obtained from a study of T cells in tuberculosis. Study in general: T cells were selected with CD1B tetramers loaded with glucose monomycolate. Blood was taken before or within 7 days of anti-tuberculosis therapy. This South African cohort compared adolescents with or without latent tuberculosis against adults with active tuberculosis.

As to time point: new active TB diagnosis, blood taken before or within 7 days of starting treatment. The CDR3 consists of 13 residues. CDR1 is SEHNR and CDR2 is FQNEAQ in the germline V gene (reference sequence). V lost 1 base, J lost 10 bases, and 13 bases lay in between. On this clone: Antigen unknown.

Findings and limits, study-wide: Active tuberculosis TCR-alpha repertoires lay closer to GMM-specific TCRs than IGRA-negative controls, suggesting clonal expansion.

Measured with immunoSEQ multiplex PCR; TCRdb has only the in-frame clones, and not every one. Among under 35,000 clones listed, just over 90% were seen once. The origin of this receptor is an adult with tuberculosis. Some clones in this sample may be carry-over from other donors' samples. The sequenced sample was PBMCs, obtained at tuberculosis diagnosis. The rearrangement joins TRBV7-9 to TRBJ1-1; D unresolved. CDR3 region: CASSLGGPPAAFF. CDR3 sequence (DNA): TGTGCCAGCAGCTTAGGAGGGCCCCCCGCAGCTTTCTTT. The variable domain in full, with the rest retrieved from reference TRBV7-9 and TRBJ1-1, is DTGVSQNPRHKITKRGQNVTFRCDPISEHNRLYWYRQTLGQGPEFLTYFQNEAQLEKSRLLSDRFSAERPKGSFSTLEIQRTEQGDSAMYLCASSLGGPPAAFFGQGTRLTVV.